Listed below are T cell receptor beta chains from one sample, sequenced in a study of vaccination and CD4 T cells after COVID-19. TCRdb recomputed calls from the PCR reads with MiXCR, one row per CDR3 protein. In the table there are 10,000 to 15,000 distinct CDR3 sequences, approximately 47% of which are singletons. No cognate antigen is known for these TCRs. The sample was cultured CD4+ T cells from blood. These receptors originate from a human donor with COVID-19. Each CDR3 is given with its conserved first and last residue. Rows may omit the clone size; those that give it use once, few, many or a size class.

j_call	v_call	clone_size	cdr3_aa
TRBJ1-5	TRBV6-1	.	CASVVGHDQPQHF
TRBJ2-3	TRBV20-1	.	CSAREGTQARGYF
TRBJ2-7	TRBV20-1	.	CSARDPPSGTTYEQYF
TRBJ1-6	TRBV6-1	once	CASSVLTGGRSPLHF
TRBJ2-4	TRBV6-2/TRBV6-3	.	CASSYSGTSGVPKNIQYF
TRBJ2-5	TRBV2	.	CASSTVIQETQYF
TRBJ2-5	TRBV15	.	CATRAGVRNRIQETQYF
TRBJ2-1	TRBV20-1	.	CSARSLSGGPALSYNEQFF
TRBJ1-2	TRBV20-1	few	CSARTPHRGLNYGYTF
TRBJ1-2	TRBV5-6	.	CASSSTGGADYGYTF
TRBJ2-3	TRBV20-1	.	CSAKLGLDTQYF
TRBJ2-2	TRBV7-9	.	CASTLGTGELFF
TRBJ1-6	TRBV6-2/TRBV6-3	.	CASSYSSNRDPNSPLHF
TRBJ2-5	TRBV28	.	CASSSRGSSLIETQYF
TRBJ1-5	TRBV5-5	.	CASSRDSYQPQHF
TRBJ1-5	TRBV6-1	.	CATSADRGGQPQHF
TRBJ2-7	TRBV6-1	few	CASDPGGASTYEQYF
TRBJ1-4	TRBV2	.	CASSEEGVGEKLFF
TRBJ2-2	TRBV7-2	.	CASSPAGAGTGELFF
TRBJ2-5	TRBV7-2	few	CASSLEATLAETQYF
TRBJ1-2	TRBV6-5	few	CASSYSSNRGVYGYTF
TRBJ2-1	TRBV20-1	.	CSSAPRRNNEQFF
TRBJ1-6	TRBV6-1	few	CASRVSSYNSPLHF
TRBJ2-1	TRBV20-1	.	CSARQGVLQFF
TRBJ2-3	TRBV6-5	few	CASSSGQGVSSTDTQYF
TRBJ1-6	TRBV20-1	.	CSASAAGSGNSPLHF
TRBJ1-2	TRBV30	.	CAWSTARGVNYGYTF
TRBJ1-6	TRBV12-3/TRBV12-4	.	CASSLQQGAGSPLHF
TRBJ1-4	TRBV19	.	CASSGLPPTNEKLFF
TRBJ1-1	TRBV5-8	.	CASSWRGNTEAFF
TRBJ2-2	TRBV2	few	CASSVGPNTGELFF
TRBJ1-5	TRBV19	few	CASRARRGPNQPQHF
TRBJ2-7	TRBV5-4	.	CASSLGGGFSYEQYF
TRBJ2-5	TRBV5-4	medium-sized	CASSLERGQETQYF
TRBJ2-3	TRBV5-1	.	CASSLKLADTDTQYF
TRBJ2-7	TRBV6-1	once	CASSTGIYYEQYF
TRBJ2-5	TRBV28	.	CASSLGTGGQETQYF
TRBJ2-4	TRBV6-2/TRBV6-3	.	CASRTPGTRNIQYF
TRBJ1-1	TRBV5-4	.	CASSLGGTGSGRHTEAFF
TRBJ2-1	TRBV10-3	few	CATTSGGAPEQFF
TRBJ2-5	TRBV6-1	.	CASSEYYRRETQYF
TRBJ1-1	TRBV7-6	.	CASSLAGGVPTEAFF
TRBJ2-7	TRBV20-1	.	CSASLAGPTYEQYF
TRBJ2-3	TRBV6-2/TRBV6-3	.	CASRLLAGGTDTQYF
TRBJ2-3	TRBV24-1	.	CATSDGGLDTQYF
TRBJ2-3	TRBV6-1	.	CASSEGTVGADTQYF
TRBJ1-2	TRBV28	medium-sized	CASSLGGVFEDGYTF
TRBJ2-7	TRBV20-1	.	CSARGTGGQYEQYF
TRBJ1-2	TRBV2	.	CASSDRGRNYGYTF
TRBJ2-3	TRBV15	.	CATSREGGMADTQYF
TRBJ2-5	TRBV29-1	.	CSVERVGAETQYF
TRBJ2-7	TRBV24-1	.	CATSEPGTYEQYF
TRBJ1-1	TRBV9	once	CASSVAGVDNTEAFF
TRBJ2-5	TRBV7-3	.	CASSPTLAVQETQYF
TRBJ2-7	TRBV28	.	CASSPRGLEQYF